The T cell receptor beta chain described here comes from a study of cytomegalovirus exposure and HLA in healthy donors. Looked up from germline, CDR1 is KGHSH and CDR2 is LQKENI. V shed 4 bases, J shed 7 bases, and the junction held 5 bases outside the gene matches. The CDR3 runs to 14 residues. This clone showed up just a few times. Amplification used 60 Vbeta primers and 13 Jbeta primers. The protocol was immunoSEQ multiplex PCR, while the TCRdb copy is restricted to in-frame clones and leaves out a portion. This table has about 160,000 clones, around 75% appearing once. Sequencing was done on a sample of PBMCs. V usage is TRBV18 and J usage is TRBJ1-4, with TRBD1 matching over 8 bases. The receptor was isolated from a male donor in good health and CMV-seronegative. The CDR3 spells CASSQGTGREKLFF. The CDR3, as DNA: TGTGCCAGCTCACAGGGGACAGGTCGTGAAAAACTGTTTTTT. The full variable domain, with the rest looked up from reference TRBV18 and TRBJ1-4, is NAGVMQNPRHLVRRRGQEARLRCSPMKGHSHVYWYRQLPEEGLKFMVYLQKENIIDESGMPKERFSAEFPKEGPSILRIQQVVRGDSAAYFCASSQGTGREKLFFGSGTQLSVL.